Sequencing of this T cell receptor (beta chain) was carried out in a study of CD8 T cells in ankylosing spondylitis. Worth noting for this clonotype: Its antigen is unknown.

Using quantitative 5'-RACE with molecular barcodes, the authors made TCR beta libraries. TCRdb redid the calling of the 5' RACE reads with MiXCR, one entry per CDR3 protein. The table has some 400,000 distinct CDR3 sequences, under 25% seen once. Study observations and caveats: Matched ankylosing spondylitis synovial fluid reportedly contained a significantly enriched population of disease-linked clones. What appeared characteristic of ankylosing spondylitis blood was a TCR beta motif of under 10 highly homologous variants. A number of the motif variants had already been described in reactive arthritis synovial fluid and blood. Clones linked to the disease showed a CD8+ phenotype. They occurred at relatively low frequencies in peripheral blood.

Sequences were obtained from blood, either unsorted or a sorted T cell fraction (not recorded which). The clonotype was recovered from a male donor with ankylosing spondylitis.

Written as DNA, the CDR3 is TGCAGTGCTAGATGGCGTAGCGGGTTTGAGACCCAGTACTTC. Translated: CSARWRSGFETQYF. The rearrangement uses TRBV20-1 and TRBJ2-5; 7 nucleotides align to TRBD2. J was trimmed by 5 bases and V by 2 bases; bases with no gene match: 8. The CDR3 runs to 14 residues. The germline V gene encodes CDR1 DFQATT and CDR2 SNEGSKA (reference sequence).